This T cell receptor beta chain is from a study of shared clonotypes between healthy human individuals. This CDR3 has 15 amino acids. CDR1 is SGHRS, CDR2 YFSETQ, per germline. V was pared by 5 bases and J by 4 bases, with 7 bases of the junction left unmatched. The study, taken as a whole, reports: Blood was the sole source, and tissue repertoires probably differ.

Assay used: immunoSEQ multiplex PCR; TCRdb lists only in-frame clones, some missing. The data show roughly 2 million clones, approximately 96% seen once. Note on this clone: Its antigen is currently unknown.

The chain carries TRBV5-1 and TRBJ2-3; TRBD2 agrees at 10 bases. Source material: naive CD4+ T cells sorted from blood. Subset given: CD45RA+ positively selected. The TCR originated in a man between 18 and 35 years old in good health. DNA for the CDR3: TGCGCCAGCAGTAAGCTAGCGGGGGCGGCAGATACGCAGTATTTT. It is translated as CASSKLAGAADTQYF.